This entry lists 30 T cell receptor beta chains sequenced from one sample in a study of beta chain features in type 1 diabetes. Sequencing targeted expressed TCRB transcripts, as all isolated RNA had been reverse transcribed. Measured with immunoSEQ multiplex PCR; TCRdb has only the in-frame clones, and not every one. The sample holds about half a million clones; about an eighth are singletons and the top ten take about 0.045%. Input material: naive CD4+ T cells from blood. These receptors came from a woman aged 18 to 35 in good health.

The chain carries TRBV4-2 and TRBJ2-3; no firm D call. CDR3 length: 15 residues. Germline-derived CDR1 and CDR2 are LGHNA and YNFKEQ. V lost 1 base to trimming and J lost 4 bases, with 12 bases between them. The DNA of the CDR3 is TGTGCCAGCAGCCAAGCGGGCGCGACGGCAGATACGCAGTATTTT. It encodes CASSQAGATADTQYF.

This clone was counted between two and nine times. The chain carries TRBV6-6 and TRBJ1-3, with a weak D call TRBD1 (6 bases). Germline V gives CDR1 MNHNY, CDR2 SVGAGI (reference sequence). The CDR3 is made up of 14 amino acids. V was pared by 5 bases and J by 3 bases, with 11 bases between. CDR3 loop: CASSPQGFGNTIYF. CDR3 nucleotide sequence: TGTGCCAGCAGTCCCCAGGGGTTTGGAAACACCATATATTTT.

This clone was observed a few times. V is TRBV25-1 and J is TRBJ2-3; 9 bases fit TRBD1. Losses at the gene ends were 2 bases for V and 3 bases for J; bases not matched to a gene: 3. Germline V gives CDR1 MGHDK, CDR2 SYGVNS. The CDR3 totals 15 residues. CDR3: CASSEGTGRTDTQYF. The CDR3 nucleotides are TGTGCCAGCAGTGAAGGGACAGGGCGGACAGATACGCAGTATTTT.

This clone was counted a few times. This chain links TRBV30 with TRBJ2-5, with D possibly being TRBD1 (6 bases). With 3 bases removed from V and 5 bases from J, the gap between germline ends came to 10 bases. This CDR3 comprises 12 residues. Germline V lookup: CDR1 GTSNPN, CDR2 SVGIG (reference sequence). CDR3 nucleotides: TGTGCCTGGAGCGAGAGGGGGGAGACCCAGTACTTC. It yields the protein CAWSERGETQYF.

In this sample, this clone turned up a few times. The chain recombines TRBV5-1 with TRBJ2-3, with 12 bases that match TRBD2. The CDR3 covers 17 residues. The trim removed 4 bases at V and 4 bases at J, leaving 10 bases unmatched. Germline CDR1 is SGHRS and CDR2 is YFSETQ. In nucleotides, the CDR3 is TGCGCCAGCAGCCCGGGGATCCTAGCGGGAGGGTCAGATACGCAGTATTTT. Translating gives CASSPGILAGGSDTQYF.

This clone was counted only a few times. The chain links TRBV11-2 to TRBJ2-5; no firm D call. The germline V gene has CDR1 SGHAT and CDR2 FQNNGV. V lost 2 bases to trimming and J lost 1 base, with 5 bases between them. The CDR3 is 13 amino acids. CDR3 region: CASSLTPQETQYF. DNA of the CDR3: TGTGCCAGCAGCTTAACACCCCAAGAGACCCAGTACTTC. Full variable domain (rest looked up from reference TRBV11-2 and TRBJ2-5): EAGVAQSPRYKIIEKRQSVAFWCNPISGHATLYWYQQILGQGPKLLIQFQNNGVVDDSQLPKDRFSAERLKGVDSTLKIQPAKLEDSAVYLCASSLTPQETQYFGPGTRLLVL.

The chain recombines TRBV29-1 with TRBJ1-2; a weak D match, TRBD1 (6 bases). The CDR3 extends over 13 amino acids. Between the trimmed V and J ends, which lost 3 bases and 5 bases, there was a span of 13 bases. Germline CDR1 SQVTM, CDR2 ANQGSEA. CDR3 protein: CSVDLRGVYGYTF. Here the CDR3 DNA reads TGCAGCGTTGACCTCAGGGGAGTATATGGCTACACCTTC.

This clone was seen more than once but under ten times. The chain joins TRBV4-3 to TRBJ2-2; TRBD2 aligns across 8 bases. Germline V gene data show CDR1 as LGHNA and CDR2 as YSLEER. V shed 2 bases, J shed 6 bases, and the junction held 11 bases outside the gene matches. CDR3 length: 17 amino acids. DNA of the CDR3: TGCGCCAGCAGCCAACAACCCCTGACTAGCGTCCCCGGGGAGCTGTTTTTT. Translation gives CASSQQPLTSVPGELFF.

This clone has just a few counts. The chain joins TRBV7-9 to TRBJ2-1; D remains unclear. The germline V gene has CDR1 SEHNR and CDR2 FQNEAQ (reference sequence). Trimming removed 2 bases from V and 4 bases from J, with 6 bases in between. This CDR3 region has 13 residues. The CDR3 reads CASSLSLYNEQFF. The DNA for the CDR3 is TGTGCCAGCAGCTTAAGCCTGTACAATGAGCAGTTCTTC.

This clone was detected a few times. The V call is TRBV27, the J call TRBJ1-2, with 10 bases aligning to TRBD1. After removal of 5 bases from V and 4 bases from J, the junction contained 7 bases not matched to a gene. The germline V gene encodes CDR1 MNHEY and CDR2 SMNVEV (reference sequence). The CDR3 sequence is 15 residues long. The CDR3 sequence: CASSVRDRGTYGYTF. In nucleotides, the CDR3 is TGTGCCAGCAGTGTCCGGGACAGGGGCACCTATGGCTACACCTTC.

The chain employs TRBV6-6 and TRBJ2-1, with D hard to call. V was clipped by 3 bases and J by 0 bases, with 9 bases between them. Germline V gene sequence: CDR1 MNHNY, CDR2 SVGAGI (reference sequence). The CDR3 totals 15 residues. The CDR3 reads CASSYSATSYNEQFF. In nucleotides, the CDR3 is TGTGCCAGCAGTTATTCCGCAACCTCCTACAATGAGCAGTTCTTC.

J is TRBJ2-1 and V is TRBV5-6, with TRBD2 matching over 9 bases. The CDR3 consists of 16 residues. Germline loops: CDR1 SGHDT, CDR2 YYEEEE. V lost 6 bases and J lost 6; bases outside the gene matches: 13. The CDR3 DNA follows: TGTGCCAGCACCGAAACCCCGGGACTAGCTGGCAATGAGCAGTTCTTC. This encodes CASTETPGLAGNEQFF.

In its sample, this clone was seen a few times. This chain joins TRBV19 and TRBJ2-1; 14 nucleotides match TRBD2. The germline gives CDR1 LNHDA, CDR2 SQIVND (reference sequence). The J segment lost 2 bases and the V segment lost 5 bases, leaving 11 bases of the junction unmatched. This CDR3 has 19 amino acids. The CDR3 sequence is CASSLRPGLAGETYNEQFF. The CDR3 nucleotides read TGTGCCAGTAGTCTCCGTCCGGGACTAGCGGGAGAAACCTACAATGAGCAGTTCTTC.

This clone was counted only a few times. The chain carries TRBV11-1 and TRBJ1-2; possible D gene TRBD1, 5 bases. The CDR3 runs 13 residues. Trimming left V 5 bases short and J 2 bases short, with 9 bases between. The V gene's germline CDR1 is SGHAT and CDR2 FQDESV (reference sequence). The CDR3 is CASSKGRNYGYTF. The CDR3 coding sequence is TGTGCCAGCAGCAAGGGACGGAACTATGGCTACACCTTC.

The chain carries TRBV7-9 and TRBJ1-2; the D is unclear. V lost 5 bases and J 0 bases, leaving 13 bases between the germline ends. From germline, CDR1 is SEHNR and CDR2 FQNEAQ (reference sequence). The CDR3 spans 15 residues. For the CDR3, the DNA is TGTGCCAGCAGCGCCGACATAGGAGCTAACTATGGCTACACCTTC. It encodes CASSADIGANYGYTF.

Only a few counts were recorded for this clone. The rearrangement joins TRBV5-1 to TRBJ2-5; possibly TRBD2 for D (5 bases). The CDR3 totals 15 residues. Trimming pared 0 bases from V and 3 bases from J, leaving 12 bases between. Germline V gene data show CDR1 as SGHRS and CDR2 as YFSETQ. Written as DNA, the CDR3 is TGCGCCAGCAGCTTGGCCGGTGGGAGAGAAGAGACCCAGTACTTC. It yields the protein CASSLAGGREETQYF.

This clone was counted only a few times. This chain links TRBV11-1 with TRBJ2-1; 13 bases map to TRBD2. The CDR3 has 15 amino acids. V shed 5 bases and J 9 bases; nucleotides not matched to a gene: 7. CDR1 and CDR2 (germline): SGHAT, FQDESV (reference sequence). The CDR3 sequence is CASSETSGRSSEQFF. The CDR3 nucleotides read TGTGCCAGCAGCGAGACTAGCGGGAGGTCGAGTGAGCAGTTCTTC. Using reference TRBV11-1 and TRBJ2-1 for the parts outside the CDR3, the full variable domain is EAEVAQSPRYKITEKSQAVAFWCDPISGHATLYWYRQILGQGPELLVQFQDESVVDDSQLPKDRFSAERLKGVDSTLKIQPAELGDSAMYLCASSETSGRSSEQFFGPGTRLTVL.

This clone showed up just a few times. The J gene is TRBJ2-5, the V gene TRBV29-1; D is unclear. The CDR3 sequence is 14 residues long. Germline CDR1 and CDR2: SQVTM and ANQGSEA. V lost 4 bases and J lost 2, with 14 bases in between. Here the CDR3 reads CSVVVRGVQETQYF. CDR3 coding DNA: TGCAGCGTTGTAGTGAGAGGAGTACAAGAGACCCAGTACTTC.

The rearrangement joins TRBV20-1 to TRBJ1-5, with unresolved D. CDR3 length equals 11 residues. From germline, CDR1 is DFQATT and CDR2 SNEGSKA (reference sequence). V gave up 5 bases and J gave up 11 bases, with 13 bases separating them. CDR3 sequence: CSAPQIGAQHF. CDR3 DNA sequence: TGCAGTGCTCCCCAAATAGGAGCCCAGCATTTT.

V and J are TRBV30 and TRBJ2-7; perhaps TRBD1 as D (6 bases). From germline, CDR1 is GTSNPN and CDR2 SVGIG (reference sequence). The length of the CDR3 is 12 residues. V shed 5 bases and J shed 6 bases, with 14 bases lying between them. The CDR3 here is CAWGRGVGEQYF. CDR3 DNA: TGTGCCTGGGGCAGGGGAGTGGGCGAGCAGTACTTC. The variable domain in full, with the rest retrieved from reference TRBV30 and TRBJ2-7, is SQTIHQWPATLVQPVGSPLSLECTVEGTSNPNLYWYRQAAGRGLQLLFYSVGIGQISSEVPQNLSASRPQDRQFILSSKKLLLSDSGFYLCAWGRGVGEQYFGPGTRLTVT.

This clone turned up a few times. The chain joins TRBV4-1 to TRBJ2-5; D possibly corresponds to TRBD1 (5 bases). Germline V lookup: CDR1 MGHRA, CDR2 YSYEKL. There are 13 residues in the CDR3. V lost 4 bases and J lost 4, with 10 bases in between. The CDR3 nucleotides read TGCGCCAGCAGCCCATATCAGGGAGAGACCCAGTACTTC. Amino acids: CASSPYQGETQYF.

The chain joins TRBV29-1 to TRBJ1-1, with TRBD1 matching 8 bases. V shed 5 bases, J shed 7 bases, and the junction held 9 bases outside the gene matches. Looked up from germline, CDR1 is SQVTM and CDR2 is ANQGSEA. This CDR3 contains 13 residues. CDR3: CSVPLTGASEAFF. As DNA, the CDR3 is TGCAGCGTTCCCCTGACAGGGGCGAGTGAAGCTTTCTTT.

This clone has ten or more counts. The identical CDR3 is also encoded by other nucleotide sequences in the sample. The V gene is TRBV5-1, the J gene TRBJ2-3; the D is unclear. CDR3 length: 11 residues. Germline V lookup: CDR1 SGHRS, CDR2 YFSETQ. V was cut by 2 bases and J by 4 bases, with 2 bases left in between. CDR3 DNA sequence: TGCGCCAGCAGCTTTGCAGATACGCAGTATTTT. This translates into CASSFADTQYF.

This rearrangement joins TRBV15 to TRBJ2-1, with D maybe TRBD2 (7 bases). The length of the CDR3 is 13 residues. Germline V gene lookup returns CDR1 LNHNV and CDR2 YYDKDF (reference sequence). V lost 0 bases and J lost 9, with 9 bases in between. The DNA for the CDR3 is TGTGCCACCAGCAGAGACCGGGGGGCTGAGCAGTTCTTC. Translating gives CATSRDRGAEQFF.

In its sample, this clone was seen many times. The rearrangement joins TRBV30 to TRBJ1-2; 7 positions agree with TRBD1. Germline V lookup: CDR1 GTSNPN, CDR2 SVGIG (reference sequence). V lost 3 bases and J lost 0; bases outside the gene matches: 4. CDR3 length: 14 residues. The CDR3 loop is CAWRRTGTNYGYTF. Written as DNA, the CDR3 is TGTGCCTGGAGACGGACAGGCACTAACTATGGCTACACCTTC.

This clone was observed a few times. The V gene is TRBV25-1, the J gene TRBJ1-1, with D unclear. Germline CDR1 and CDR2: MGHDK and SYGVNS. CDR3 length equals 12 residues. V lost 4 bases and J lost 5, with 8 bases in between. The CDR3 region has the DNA TGTGCCAGCAGTGGCCCCGGGACTGAAGCTTTCTTT. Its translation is CASSGPGTEAFF.

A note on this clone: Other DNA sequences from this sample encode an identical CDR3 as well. The CDR3 nucleotides are TGTGCCAGCAGTTACTCGGAGAACACTGAAGCTTTCTTT. Translation: CASSYSENTEAFF. The rearrangement links TRBV6-6 to TRBJ1-1; D is unclear. Germline loops: CDR1 MNHNY, CDR2 SVGAGI (reference sequence). This CDR3 comprises 13 residues. The ends were cut back, 0 bases at V and 1 base at J, with 3 bases in the middle.

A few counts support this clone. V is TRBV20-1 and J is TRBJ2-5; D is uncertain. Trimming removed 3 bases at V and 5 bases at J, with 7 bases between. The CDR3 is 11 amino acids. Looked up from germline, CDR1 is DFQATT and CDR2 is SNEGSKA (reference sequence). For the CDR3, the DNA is TGCAGTGCTAGCGGACCGGAGACCCAGTACTTC. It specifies CSASGPETQYF.

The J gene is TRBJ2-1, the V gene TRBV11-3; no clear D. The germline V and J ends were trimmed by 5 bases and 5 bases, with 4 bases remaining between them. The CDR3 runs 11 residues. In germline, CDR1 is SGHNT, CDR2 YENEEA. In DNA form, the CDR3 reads TGTGCCAGCAGCGCACACAATGAGCAGTTCTTC. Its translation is CASSAHNEQFF.

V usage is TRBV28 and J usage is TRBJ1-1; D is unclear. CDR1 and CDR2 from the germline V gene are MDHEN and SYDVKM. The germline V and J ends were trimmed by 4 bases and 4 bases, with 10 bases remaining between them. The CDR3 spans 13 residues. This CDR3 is CASSWRRGTEAFF. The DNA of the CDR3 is TGTGCCAGCAGTTGGCGGAGAGGCACTGAAGCTTTCTTT.